Listed below are T cell receptor beta chains from one sample, sequenced in a study of OX40 agonist ivuxolimab in advanced cancers. The table came from immunoSEQ multiplex PCR; TCRdb's copy has only in-frame clones and leaves some out. Among 90,000 to 100,000 clones listed, approximately 80% were seen once. This material consisted of CD4+ or CD8+ T cells sorted from blood, taken in a trial of the OX40 agonist ivuxolimab. The source of these receptors is an adult with an advanced solid tumor such as melanoma, head and neck, liver or kidney cancer. The CDR3 runs from the conserved cysteine through the conserved F or W. D genes are given only for firm matches. For some rows the clone size is stated as once, few or many, or as a class when expanded; others skip it.

v_call: TRBV20-1
clone_size: few
cdr3_length: 11
d_call: .
j_call: TRBJ1-1
cdr3_aa: CSALGFTEAFF
cdr3_nt: TGCAGTGCTTTAGGGTTCACTGAAGCTTTCTTT

v_call: TRBV5-1
clone_size: .
cdr3_length: 13
d_call: TRBD1
j_call: TRBJ2-7
cdr3_aa: CASRTGTEIEQYF
cdr3_nt: TGCGCCAGCAGAACCGGGACAGAGATCGAGCAGTACTTC

v_call: TRBV6-1
clone_size: few
cdr3_length: 12
d_call: .
j_call: TRBJ2-7
cdr3_aa: CASSSGSKRGYF
cdr3_nt: TGTGCCAGCAGTTCTGGATCGAAGAGGGGGTACTTC

v_call: TRBV29-1
clone_size: .
cdr3_length: 13
d_call: TRBD1
j_call: TRBJ2-7
cdr3_aa: CSVGDRGLYEQYF
cdr3_nt: TGCAGCGTTGGGGACAGGGGGCTCTACGAGCAGTACTTC

v_call: TRBV18
clone_size: .
cdr3_length: 15
d_call: TRBD1
j_call: TRBJ2-2
cdr3_aa: CASSLTGDRAGELFF
cdr3_nt: TGTGCCAGCTCATTAACAGGGGATCGTGCCGGGGAGCTGTTTTTT

v_call: TRBV29-1
clone_size: .
cdr3_length: 12
d_call: .
j_call: TRBJ2-7
cdr3_aa: CSVENKYYEQYF
cdr3_nt: TGCAGCGTTGAGAACAAGTACTACGAGCAGTACTTC

v_call: TRBV5-1
clone_size: few
cdr3_length: 16
d_call: TRBD1
j_call: TRBJ1-6
cdr3_aa: CASSPGQGTYNSPLHF
cdr3_nt: TGCGCCAGCAGCCCCGGACAGGGAACCTATAATTCACCCCTCCACTTT

v_call: TRBV28
clone_size: .
cdr3_length: 12
d_call: .
j_call: TRBJ2-7
cdr3_aa: CASRLSGYEQYF
cdr3_nt: TGTGCCAGCAGACTCTCAGGCTACGAGCAGTACTTC

v_call: TRBV7-7
clone_size: .
cdr3_length: 15
d_call: .
j_call: TRBJ2-1
cdr3_aa: CASSLSAQTYNEQFF
cdr3_nt: TGTGCCAGCAGCTTATCGGCACAAACCTACAATGAGCAGTTCTTC

v_call: TRBV4-3
clone_size: .
cdr3_length: 15
d_call: .
j_call: TRBJ1-1
cdr3_aa: CASSQDRRGRPEAFF
cdr3_nt: TGCGCCAGCAGCCAAGATCGGAGGGGTAGGCCTGAAGCTTTCTTT

v_call: TRBV5-4
clone_size: .
cdr3_length: 15
d_call: .
j_call: TRBJ1-2
cdr3_aa: CASSLEAVGNYGYTF
cdr3_nt: TGTGCCAGCAGCTTGGAGGCTGTCGGTAACTATGGCTACACCTTC

v_call: TRBV6-6
clone_size: .
cdr3_length: 14
d_call: .
j_call: TRBJ1-3
cdr3_aa: CASSKDGTGNTIYF
cdr3_nt: TGTGCCAGCAGCAAGGACGGCACTGGAAACACCATATATTTT

v_call: TRBV19
clone_size: .
cdr3_length: 15
d_call: .
j_call: TRBJ2-1
cdr3_aa: CASSSGGASYNEQFF
cdr3_nt: TGTGCCAGTAGTTCGGGGGGCGCGTCCTACAATGAGCAGTTCTTC

v_call: TRBV28
clone_size: .
cdr3_length: 17
d_call: TRBD1
j_call: TRBJ1-5
cdr3_aa: CASSGISGQVFNQPQHF
cdr3_nt: TGTGCCAGCAGTGGGATAAGCGGACAGGTCTTCAATCAGCCCCAGCATTTT

v_call: TRBV7-9
clone_size: .
cdr3_length: 13
d_call: .
j_call: TRBJ1-2
cdr3_aa: CASSSGPLYGYTF
cdr3_nt: TGTGCCAGCAGCTCGGGACCCCTCTATGGCTACACCTTC

v_call: TRBV25-1
clone_size: .
cdr3_length: 13
d_call: TRBD1
j_call: TRBJ1-1
cdr3_aa: CASTQGANTEAFF
cdr3_nt: TGTGCCAGCACGCAGGGGGCCAACACTGAAGCTTTCTTT

v_call: TRBV6-1
clone_size: .
cdr3_length: 13
d_call: .
j_call: TRBJ2-7
cdr3_aa: CASRTTGSYEQYF
cdr3_nt: TGTGCCAGCAGGACGACGGGTTCCTACGAGCAGTACTTC

v_call: TRBV7-6
clone_size: .
cdr3_length: 13
d_call: .
j_call: TRBJ2-3
cdr3_aa: CASSLLVTDTQYF
cdr3_nt: TGTGCCAGCAGCTTATTGGTCACAGATACGCAGTATTTT

v_call: TRBV5-5
clone_size: .
cdr3_length: 15
d_call: .
j_call: TRBJ2-5
cdr3_aa: CASSLLGASQETQYF
cdr3_nt: TGTGCCAGCAGCTTGCTGGGGGCTAGTCAAGAGACCCAGTACTTC

v_call: TRBV7-9
clone_size: .
cdr3_length: 15
d_call: .
j_call: TRBJ1-2
cdr3_aa: CASSLAPQARYGYTF
cdr3_nt: TGTGCCAGCAGCTTAGCGCCACAGGCCCGGTATGGCTACACCTTC

v_call: TRBV7-2
clone_size: .
cdr3_length: 14
d_call: TRBD1
j_call: TRBJ1-1
cdr3_aa: CASSLRQGNTEAFF
cdr3_nt: TGTGCCAGCAGCTTAAGACAGGGGAACACTGAAGCTTTCTTT

v_call: TRBV19
clone_size: .
cdr3_length: 12
d_call: .
j_call: TRBJ2-1
cdr3_aa: CASSIEVNEQFF
cdr3_nt: TGTGCCAGTAGTATAGAGGTCAATGAGCAGTTCTTC

v_call: TRBV7-6
clone_size: .
cdr3_length: 17
d_call: TRBD2
j_call: TRBJ2-6
cdr3_aa: CASSSSGAHSGANVLTF
cdr3_nt: TGTGCCAGCAGCTCTAGCGGGGCCCACTCTGGGGCCAACGTCCTGACTTTC

v_call: TRBV5-1
clone_size: .
cdr3_length: 18
d_call: TRBD2
j_call: TRBJ2-1
cdr3_aa: CASSLEAAGISSYNEQFF
cdr3_nt: TGCGCCAGCAGCTTGGAGGCAGCGGGAATTAGCTCCTACAATGAGCAGTTCTTC

v_call: TRBV30
clone_size: .
cdr3_length: 15
d_call: TRBD2
j_call: TRBJ2-1
cdr3_aa: CAWSFIAGSYNEQFF
cdr3_nt: TGTGCCTGGAGTTTTATAGCGGGATCGTACAATGAGCAGTTCTTC

v_call: TRBV6-6
clone_size: few
cdr3_length: 14
d_call: .
j_call: TRBJ1-1
cdr3_aa: CASSYGERNTEAFF
cdr3_nt: TGTGCCAGCAGTTACGGAGAACGGAACACTGAAGCTTTCTTT

v_call: TRBV7-8
clone_size: few
cdr3_length: 15
d_call: .
j_call: TRBJ2-2
cdr3_aa: CASSLILIGARELFF
cdr3_nt: TGTGCCAGCAGCTTAATTCTAATAGGAGCCCGGGAGCTGTTTTTT

v_call: TRBV25-1
clone_size: .
cdr3_length: 14
d_call: TRBD1
j_call: TRBJ2-1
cdr3_aa: CASSRTGDYNEQFF
cdr3_nt: TGTGCCAGCAGTAGGACAGGGGACTACAATGAGCAGTTCTTC

v_call: TRBV29-1
clone_size: .
cdr3_length: 16
d_call: .
j_call: TRBJ2-7
cdr3_aa: CSVEDPSGVGSYEQYF
cdr3_nt: TGCAGCGTTGAAGATCCCTCTGGTGTCGGGTCCTACGAGCAGTACTTC

v_call: TRBV6-5
clone_size: .
cdr3_length: 16
d_call: .
j_call: TRBJ2-4
cdr3_aa: CASSYSLWGARDIQYF
cdr3_nt: TGTGCCAGCAGTTACTCTTTGTGGGGGGCGCGGGACATTCAGTACTTC

v_call: TRBV29-1
clone_size: once
cdr3_length: 12
d_call: .
j_call: TRBJ2-2
cdr3_aa: CSVEWSPGELFF
cdr3_nt: TGCAGCGTTGAGTGGTCTCCCGGGGAGCTGTTTTTT

v_call: TRBV10-3
clone_size: .
cdr3_length: 14
d_call: TRBD1
j_call: TRBJ2-1
cdr3_aa: CAISEGQASDEQFF
cdr3_nt: TGTGCCATCAGTGAGGGACAGGCCTCCGATGAGCAGTTCTTC

v_call: TRBV4-3
clone_size: .
cdr3_length: 13
d_call: TRBD1
j_call: TRBJ1-2
cdr3_aa: CASSRLGGFGYTF
cdr3_nt: TGCGCCAGCAGCCGCCTAGGGGGCTTTGGCTACACCTTC

v_call: TRBV5-1
clone_size: .
cdr3_length: 17
d_call: .
j_call: TRBJ1-3
cdr3_aa: CASSPAFYPGAGNTIYF
cdr3_nt: TGCGCCAGCAGCCCGGCCTTTTATCCGGGCGCTGGAAACACCATATATTTT

v_call: TRBV9
clone_size: .
cdr3_length: 15
d_call: .
j_call: TRBJ1-4
cdr3_aa: CASSVSPQVDEKLFF
cdr3_nt: TGTGCCAGCAGCGTATCTCCTCAGGTGGATGAAAAACTGTTTTTT

v_call: TRBV4-1
clone_size: .
cdr3_length: 15
d_call: TRBD2
j_call: TRBJ2-3
cdr3_aa: CASSLGPGGADTQYF
cdr3_nt: TGCGCCAGCAGCCTAGGGCCCGGGGGGGCAGATACGCAGTATTTT

v_call: TRBV7-6
clone_size: .
cdr3_length: 14
d_call: TRBD1
j_call: TRBJ2-5
cdr3_aa: CASSSTGVRETQYF
cdr3_nt: TGTGCCAGCAGCTCCACAGGGGTTCGGGAGACCCAGTACTTC